The 32 T cell receptor beta chains listed next were all sequenced from one sample in a study of CD8 T cells in Susac syndrome (dated by TCRdb to the late 2010s). The library was made by the immunoSEQ multiplex PCR assay. RNA was extracted using the RNeasy kit, and about 0.45 to 1 ug of the RNA was reverse transcribed with random hexamers. TCRdb trimmed the raw reads at Q25, called clones with MiXCR and kept productive beta chains. Under each unique CDR3 protein, matching rows form one entry showing the most common genes and DNA. The table for this sample lists 140,000 or so distinct CDR3 sequences; approximately 94% of them were counted only once. The ten largest clonotypes hold approximately 0.08% of the sample. The sequencing input was CD4+ T cells from PBMCs. The source is a human donor in good health.

The chain is built from TRBV24-1 and TRBJ2-5; 9 positions match TRBD2. V was clipped by 3 bases and J by 3 bases; unmatched bases: 19. Looked up from germline, CDR1 is KGHDR and CDR2 is SFDVKD. The CDR3 is 20 amino acids. The CDR3 reads CATSDPRPGGSGRGKETQYF. DNA for the CDR3: TGTGCCACCAGTGATCCGCGTCCGGGTGGTAGCGGGAGAGGGAAAGAGACCCAGTACTTC.

This rearrangement joins TRBV19 to TRBJ1-3; D possibly corresponds to TRBD1 (5 bases). Trimming stripped 7 bases from V and 0 bases from J, with 10 bases between. CDR3 length: 14 amino acids. Germline CDR1 reads LNHDA; CDR2 reads SQIVND (reference sequence). The CDR3 DNA sequence: TGTGCCAGTAAAGACAGCTACTCTGGAAACACCATATATTTT. The encoded protein is CASKDSYSGNTIYF.

The CDR3 DNA sequence: TGTGCCAGCAGGGAGCCGGGACAGGGCGGTGGAGATACGCAGTATTTT. It yields the protein CASREPGQGGGDTQYF. The chain is built from TRBV6-6 and TRBJ2-3; TRBD1 matches 9 bases. Trimming cost V 6 bases and J 5 bases; bases outside gene matches: 12. The length of the CDR3 is 16 residues. The germline V gene encodes CDR1 MNHNY and CDR2 SVGAGI (reference sequence).

This clonotype was detected only a few times. The chain employs TRBV27 and TRBJ2-7, with D possibly being TRBD1 (6 bases). Germline CDR1 MNHEY, CDR2 SMNVEV (reference sequence). Deletions cut 8 bases from V and 2 bases from J, with 16 bases between. The CDR3 contains 14 residues. CDR3 in amino acids: CASLNYRVPYEQYF. For the CDR3, the DNA is TGTGCCAGCCTAAACTACAGGGTCCCCTACGAGCAGTACTTC.

This chain links TRBV29-1 with TRBJ2-5, with D tentatively TRBD2 (7 bases). V lost 7 bases and J 5 bases, leaving 20 bases between the germline ends. The length of the CDR3 is 14 residues. The germline V gene has CDR1 SQVTM and CDR2 ANQGSEA. The CDR3 loop is CSAARGGGRETQYF. Here the CDR3 DNA reads TGCAGCGCCGCTCGGGGAGGGGGTAGGGAGACCCAGTACTTC.

The chain is built from TRBV6-2 or TRBV6-3 and TRBJ2-3, with no clear D. The CDR3 runs to 14 residues. Germline V gene lookup returns CDR1 MNHEY and CDR2 SVGEGT. V lost 7 bases to trimming and J lost 0 bases, with 11 bases between them. The CDR3 sequence: CASTYMRSTDTQYF. CDR3 nucleotides: TGTGCCAGCACCTATATGCGAAGCACAGATACGCAGTATTTT.

The chain has TRBV3-1 and TRBJ1-5; D is unresolved. The CDR3 has 15 amino acids. Germline CDR1 LGHDT, CDR2 YNNKEL (reference sequence). The V end lost 0 bases, the J end lost 3 bases, and 9 bases lay between the germline ends. CDR3 residues: CASSQDTLVNQPQHF. CDR3 sequence (DNA): TGTGCCAGCAGCCAAGATACCCTGGTCAATCAGCCCCAGCATTTT.

V and J are TRBV20-1 and TRBJ2-1; D unresolved. The germline V gene has CDR1 DFQATT and CDR2 SNEGSKA (reference sequence). The V end was cut by 0 bases, the J end by 9 bases, with 15 bases between. The CDR3 runs to 14 residues. CDR3 DNA: TGCAGTGCTAGAGAAGTAGGAACAGCGCGTGAGCAGTTCTTC. Translating it yields CSAREVGTAREQFF.

The chain combines TRBV3-1 with TRBJ2-7; TRBD1 aligns across 10 bases. CDR1 and CDR2 (germline): LGHDT, YNNKEL (reference sequence). V gave up 4 bases and J gave up 0 bases; unmatched junction bases: 6. This CDR3 region has 16 residues. The CDR3 DNA follows: TGTGCCAGCAGCCGTCCGGGACAGGGGACCTCCTACGAGCAGTACTTC. Protein sequence: CASSRPGQGTSYEQYF.

The V gene is TRBV15, the J gene TRBJ2-7; 15 bases are a match to TRBD2. Germline CDR1 and CDR2: LNHNV and YYDKDF (reference sequence). The CDR3 sequence is 15 residues long. Trimming removed 5 bases from V and 6 bases from J; junction bases left unmatched: 5. CDR3 nucleotides: TGTGCCACCAGCTCCTGGACTAGCGGGAGGGGCGAGCAGTACTTC. Translated: CATSSWTSGRGEQYF.

The chain recombines TRBV28 with TRBJ2-7; maybe TRBD2 (5 bases). The germline gives CDR1 MDHEN, CDR2 SYDVKM. This CDR3 spans 13 amino acids. Trimming took 3 bases from V and 9 from J, leaving 15 bases between them. This CDR3 is CASSFAVYEGQYF. For the CDR3, the DNA is TGTGCCAGCAGTTTCGCGGTCTACGAGGGGCAGTACTTC.

The chain has TRBV19 and TRBJ1-5; TRBD1 matches at 7 bases. The CDR3 spans 15 residues. Per germline, CDR1 LNHDA and CDR2 SQIVND (reference sequence). The V segment lost 6 bases and the J segment 1 base; nucleotides outside the gene matches: 6. The CDR3 DNA reads TGTGCCAGTAGATTAGACAGGGCGAGCAATCAGCCCCAGCATTTT. This sequence encodes CASRLDRASNQPQHF.

The chain is built from TRBV20-1 and TRBJ2-4; 11 positions match TRBD2. CDR1 and CDR2 from the germline V gene are DFQATT and SNEGSKA (reference sequence). Trimming removed 4 bases from V and 15 bases from J; junction bases left unmatched: 11. The CDR3 loop spans 13 amino acids. CDR3: CSAKSGTSGIGYF. The CDR3 DNA reads TGCAGTGCTAAATCCGGGACTAGCGGCATAGGGTACTTC.

The chain combines TRBV30 with TRBJ1-6; tentatively, D is TRBD1 (5 bases). The CDR3 has 16 amino acids. Germline V gives CDR1 GTSNPN, CDR2 SVGIG (reference sequence). V shed 2 bases and J shed 7 bases, with 18 bases lying between them. The CDR3 is CAWSLGVRVWNSPLHF. The CDR3, as DNA: TGTGCCTGGAGTTTGGGGGTTCGGGTGTGGAATTCACCCCTCCACTTT.

The chain uses TRBV29-1 and TRBJ1-1, with a tentative D call TRBD1 (6 bases). From germline, CDR1 is SQVTM and CDR2 ANQGSEA. Trimming took off 2 bases at V and 8 bases at J, with 18 bases between the two ends. This CDR3 is 14 amino acids long. In nucleotides, the CDR3 is TGCAGCGTTGAAATCTCGAGGGGGATGGGAGAAGCTTTCTTT. It specifies CSVEISRGMGEAFF.

The chain carries TRBV12-3 or TRBV12-4 and TRBJ2-6, with D unclear. The V end was cut by 4 bases, the J end by 1 base, with 8 bases between. This CDR3 spans 15 amino acids. The CDR3 reads CASSYGASGANVLTF. The CDR3, as DNA: TGTGCCAGCAGTTACGGAGCATCTGGGGCCAACGTCCTGACTTTC.

The chain couples TRBV28 to TRBJ1-6; D is ambiguous. The CDR3 has 14 residues. Germline values: CDR1 MDHEN, CDR2 SYDVKM. The V gene lost 5 bases and the J gene lost 9 bases, with 14 bases spanning the gap. The CDR3 DNA reads TGTGCCAGCAGTGAAGGGCAAGCTTTTTCACCCCTCCACTTT. Translated: CASSEGQAFSPLHF.

The chain is built from TRBV7-2 and TRBJ2-5; 7 nucleotides line up with TRBD1. Germline CDR1 SGHTA, CDR2 FQGNSA. The CDR3 length is 16 residues. The V gene end was trimmed by 0 bases and the J gene end by 4 bases; junction bases not matched to a gene: 8. The CDR3 sequence is CASSLAGATGRETQYF. CDR3 in DNA: TGTGCCAGCAGCTTAGCTGGGGCGACAGGGAGAGAGACCCAGTACTTC.

This chain joins TRBV27 and TRBJ1-2, with 11 bases lining up with TRBD1. J was trimmed by 8 bases and V by 6 bases; bases with no gene match: 11. CDR1 is MNHEY, CDR2 SMNVEV, per germline (reference sequence). This CDR3 contains 15 residues. CDR3 sequence: CASRTGGQGAFGYTF. For the CDR3, the DNA is TGTGCCAGCAGGACGGGAGGACAGGGGGCTTTCGGCTACACCTTC.

The V and J genes are TRBV12-3 or TRBV12-4 and TRBJ1-1; unclear D gene. Trimming took 7 bases from V and 7 from J, leaving 13 bases between them. This CDR3 contains 12 residues. DNA of the CDR3: TGTGCCAGCACAAGTCGCACGAATGAAGCTTTCTTT. Its translation: CASTSRTNEAFF.

The chain couples TRBV18 to TRBJ2-3, with 13 bases that match TRBD2. Trimming took 4 bases from V and 1 from J; bases not matched to a gene: 5. Per the germline V gene, CDR1 is KGHSH and CDR2 is LQKENI. The CDR3 spans 17 residues. For the CDR3, the DNA is TGTGCCAGCTCACAACGACTAGCGGGGGGCCGCACAGATACGCAGTATTTT. Its translation: CASSQRLAGGRTDTQYF.

This clonotype was detected only once. The chain carries TRBV20-1 and TRBJ1-2; 8 positions match TRBD1. Germline lookup yields CDR1 DFQATT and CDR2 SNEGSKA (reference sequence). With V trimmed by 4 bases and J by 4 bases, 2 bases remained unmatched. CDR3 length equals 12 residues. CDR3 region: CSATGTGYGYTF. The CDR3 DNA reads as TGCAGTGCTACCGGGACAGGCTATGGCTACACCTTC.

The chain employs TRBV20-1 and TRBJ1-5, with TRBD1 matching over 7 bases. The germline gives CDR1 DFQATT, CDR2 SNEGSKA (reference sequence). Trimming at V came to 2 bases and at J to 3 bases, leaving 7 bases not matched to a gene. The CDR3 is made up of 15 amino acids. CDR3 DNA sequence: TGCAGTGCTAGACGAGGGGGCTTTAACAATCAGCCCCAGCATTTT. Translated: CSARRGGFNNQPQHF.

The gene calls are TRBV28 and TRBJ2-1, with 8 nucleotides matching TRBD2. This CDR3 region has 14 residues. V gave up 6 bases and J gave up 3 bases; unmatched junction bases: 4. Germline-derived CDR1 and CDR2 are MDHEN and SYDVKM. CDR3 protein: CASSGRANYNEQFF. The CDR3 DNA is TGTGCCAGCAGCGGGAGGGCCAACTACAATGAGCAGTTCTTC.

The V call is TRBV5-1, the J call TRBJ2-7; possibly TRBD2 for D (7 bases). CDR1 SGHRS and CDR2 YFSETQ come from the germline V gene. The CDR3 consists of 16 residues. Trimming removed 1 base at V and 7 bases at J, with 21 bases between. The CDR3 sequence: CASSLLWGGSQGEQYF. The CDR3 nucleotides are TGCGCCAGCAGCTTGCTATGGGGCGGGAGTCAGGGGGAGCAGTACTTC.

The V gene is TRBV29-1, the J gene TRBJ2-3; 7 bases map to TRBD2. CDR1 is SQVTM, CDR2 ANQGSEA, per germline. J was trimmed by 4 bases and V by 5 bases; bases with no gene match: 0. CDR3 length: 11 amino acids. CDR3 amino acids: CSVLAADTQYF. The CDR3 DNA follows: TGCAGCGTTCTAGCGGCAGATACGCAGTATTTT.

This chain links TRBV28 with TRBJ2-5, with 11 bases aligning to TRBD2. This CDR3 contains 16 residues. The V and J ends lost 6 bases and 0 bases, in that order; junction bases with no gene match: 6. Germline assignment: CDR1 MDHEN and CDR2 SYDVKM. The CDR3, as DNA: TGTGCCAGCAGCTCAATAGCGGGAGGGCACCAAGAGACCCAGTACTTC. Translating it yields CASSSIAGGHQETQYF.

V gene TRBV5-1 combines with J gene TRBJ2-1, with D hard to call. Germline V gene sequence: CDR1 SGHRS, CDR2 YFSETQ. V was pared by 3 bases and J by 1 base, with 11 bases between. This CDR3 comprises 15 residues. This chain's CDR3 is CASSSGLQSYNEQFF. CDR3 bases: TGCGCCAGCAGCTCAGGATTACAGTCCTACAATGAGCAGTTCTTC.

The V call is TRBV20-1, the J call TRBJ2-4, with D maybe TRBD2 (6 bases). Trimming took 1 base from V and 0 from J, leaving 10 bases between them. Germline values: CDR1 DFQATT, CDR2 SNEGSKA (reference sequence). The CDR3 is made up of 15 amino acids. The CDR3 sequence: CSARVEGLAKNIQYF. The DNA of the CDR3 is TGCAGTGCTAGAGTGGAGGGTCTAGCCAAAAACATTCAGTACTTC.

The chain joins TRBV6-5 to TRBJ2-5, with 7 bases matching TRBD2. With V trimmed by 4 bases and J by 5 bases, 13 bases remained unmatched. This CDR3 spans 16 amino acids. Germline CDR1 MNHEY, CDR2 SVGAGI. This chain's CDR3 is CASSSLSGKVRETQYF. The CDR3 nucleotides are TGTGCCAGCAGTTCCCTCAGCGGGAAGGTGCGTGAGACCCAGTACTTC.

The V gene is TRBV7-2, the J gene TRBJ2-3; 7 bases fit TRBD2. The CDR3 is 15 amino acids. From germline, CDR1 is SGHTA and CDR2 FQGNSA. The junction had 9 bases not matched to a gene; V was cut back by 6 bases and J by 3 bases. The CDR3 bases are TGTGCCAGCAGACTCAGCGGGATAGGGACAGATACGCAGTATTTT. It encodes CASRLSGIGTDTQYF. Full variable domain (missing parts from reference TRBV7-2 and TRBJ2-3): GAGVSQSPSNKVTEKGKDVELRCDPISGHTALYWYRQSLGQGLEFLIYFQGNSAPDKSGLPSDRFSAERTGGSVSTLTIQRTQQEDSAVYLCASRLSGIGTDTQYFGPGTRLTVL.

The V gene is TRBV20-1, the J gene TRBJ1-2, with a tentative D call TRBD1 (5 bases). Germline V lookup: CDR1 DFQATT, CDR2 SNEGSKA (reference sequence). Trimming pared 6 bases from V and 3 bases from J, leaving 8 bases between. The CDR3 runs to 11 residues. The chain's CDR3 is CSAGGYYGYTF. The CDR3 coding sequence is TGCAGTGCCGGGGGTTACTATGGCTACACCTTC.